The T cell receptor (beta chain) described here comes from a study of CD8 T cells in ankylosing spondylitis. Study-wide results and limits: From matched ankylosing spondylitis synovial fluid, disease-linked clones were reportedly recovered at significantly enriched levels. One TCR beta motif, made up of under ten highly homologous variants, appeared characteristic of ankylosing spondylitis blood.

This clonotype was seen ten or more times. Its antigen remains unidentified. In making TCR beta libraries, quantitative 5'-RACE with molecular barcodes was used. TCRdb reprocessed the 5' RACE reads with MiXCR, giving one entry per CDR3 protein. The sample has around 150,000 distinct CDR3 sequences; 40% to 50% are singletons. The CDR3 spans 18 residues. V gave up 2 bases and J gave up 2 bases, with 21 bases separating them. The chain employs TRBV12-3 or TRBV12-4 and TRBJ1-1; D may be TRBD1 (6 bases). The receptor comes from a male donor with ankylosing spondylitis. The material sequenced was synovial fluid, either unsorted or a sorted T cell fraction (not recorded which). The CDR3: CASSLTRPLDSRNTEAFF. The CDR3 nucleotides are TGTGCCAGCAGTTTAACTCGACCACTGGACAGCCGAAACACTGAAGCTTTCTTT.